The sequence of this T cell receptor beta chain was determined in a study of cytomegalovirus exposure and HLA in healthy donors. Researchers ran the PCR with 60 Vbeta and 13 Jbeta primers. Using immunoSEQ multiplex PCR, the repertoire was profiled, and TCRdb retains in-frame clones only, with some absent. This table has 100,000 to 150,000 clones, 75% to 85% appearing once. V gave up 1 base and J gave up 4 bases; unmatched junction bases: 4. The length of the CDR3 is 15 residues. The germline CDR1 and CDR2 sequences are MNHNS and SASEGT. Whole-study results and caveats: A classifier reportedly called cytomegalovirus status with high sensitivity and specificity. For TCR beta chains, V- and J-gene trimming was later linked to a missense DCLRE1C variant. The study labeled 164 TCR beta chains cytomegalovirus-associated.

Nominal health characterized the donors when sampled, though unrecorded immune exposures were likely. With respect to this clone: Its specificity is unknown.

V is TRBV6-1 and J is TRBJ2-5, with 9 bases identical to TRBD1. Sequences were obtained from PBMCs. This TCR came from a man aged 45-65 years in good health and CMV-seronegative. The CDR3 here is CASSEGGTGRETQYF. The DNA of the CDR3 is TGTGCCAGCAGTGAAGGTGGGACAGGGCGAGAGACCCAGTACTTC.